Ten or more counts support the clone carrying this T cell receptor (beta chain). This sample was taken from a study of blood T cell repertoires in COVID-19. At the level of the study: The study drew acute and convalescent COVID-19 samples from the United States, Italy and Spain. The analysed material was cDNA or gDNA that came from T cells, B-cell-depleted T cells, or PBMCs.

CDR3 length: 16 amino acids. Trimming took 0 bases from V and 7 from J, leaving 14 bases between them. CDR1 and CDR2 (germline): SGDLS, YYNGEE. Seattle patients were enrolled while actively infected and followed longitudinally. Original handling: How many nucleated cells were present was estimated from reference gene primer amplification. Method: immunoSEQ multiplex PCR; TCRdb's copy keeps in-frame clones and lacks some. D and trimming come from the DNA, and the V and J calls and clone size come from that table. The sample carries about 220,000 clones, 80% to 85% recorded once. This sequence was found in a woman in her 70s with COVID-19, enrolled during active disease. The chain carries TRBV9 and TRBJ1-6; weak D call: TRBD1 (6 bases). The sample taken for sequencing was peripheral blood. CDR3 protein: CASSVGGQNLNSPLHF. For the CDR3, the DNA is TGTGCCAGCAGCGTAGGAGGACAGAACCTAAATTCACCCCTCCACTTT.